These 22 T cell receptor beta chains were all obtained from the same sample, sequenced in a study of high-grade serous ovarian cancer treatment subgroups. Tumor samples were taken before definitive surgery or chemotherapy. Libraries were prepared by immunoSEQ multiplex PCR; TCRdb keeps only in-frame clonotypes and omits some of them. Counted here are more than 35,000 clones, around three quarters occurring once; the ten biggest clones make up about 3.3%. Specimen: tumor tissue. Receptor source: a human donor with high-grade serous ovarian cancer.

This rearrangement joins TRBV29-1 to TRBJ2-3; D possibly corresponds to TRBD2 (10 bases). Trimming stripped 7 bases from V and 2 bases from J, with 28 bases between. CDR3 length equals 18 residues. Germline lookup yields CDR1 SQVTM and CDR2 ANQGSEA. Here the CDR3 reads CSAWDRESSGSTTDTQYF. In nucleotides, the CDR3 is TGCAGCGCTTGGGACAGGGAGTCTAGCGGGAGTACCACAGATACGCAGTATTTT.

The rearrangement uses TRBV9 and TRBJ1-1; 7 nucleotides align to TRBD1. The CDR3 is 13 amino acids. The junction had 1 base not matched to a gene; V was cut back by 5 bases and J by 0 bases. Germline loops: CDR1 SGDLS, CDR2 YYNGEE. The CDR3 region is CASRQGMNTEAFF. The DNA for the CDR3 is TGTGCCAGCAGACAGGGGATGAACACTGAAGCTTTCTTT. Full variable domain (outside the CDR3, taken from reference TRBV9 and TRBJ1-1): DSGVTQTPKHLITATGQRVTLRCSPRSGDLSVYWYQQSLDQGLQFLIQYYNGEERAKGNILERFSAQQFPDLHSELNLSSLELGDSALYFCASRQGMNTEAFFGQGTRLTVV.

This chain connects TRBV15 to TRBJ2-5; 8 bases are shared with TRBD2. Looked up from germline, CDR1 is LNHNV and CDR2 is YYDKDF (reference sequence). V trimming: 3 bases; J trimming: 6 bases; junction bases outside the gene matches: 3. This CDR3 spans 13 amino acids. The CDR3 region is CATSRGGGKTQYF. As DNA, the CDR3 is TGTGCCACCAGCAGGGGCGGGGGGAAGACCCAGTACTTC.

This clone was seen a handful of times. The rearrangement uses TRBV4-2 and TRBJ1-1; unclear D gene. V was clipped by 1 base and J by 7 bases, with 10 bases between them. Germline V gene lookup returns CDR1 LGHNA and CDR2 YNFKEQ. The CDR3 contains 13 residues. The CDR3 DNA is TGTGCCAGCAGCCAAGTATTAGGGAGTGAAGCTTTCTTT. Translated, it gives CASSQVLGSEAFF.

CDR3 DNA sequence: TGTGCCAGCAGTTCCGGGACAGGGAATTCACCCCTCCACTTT. Translating gives CASSSGTGNSPLHF. The chain links TRBV27 to TRBJ1-6; 9 nucleotides match TRBD1. The CDR3 sequence is 14 residues long. The J segment lost 7 bases and the V segment lost 4 bases, leaving 2 bases of the junction unmatched. Looked up from germline, CDR1 is MNHEY and CDR2 is SMNVEV (reference sequence).

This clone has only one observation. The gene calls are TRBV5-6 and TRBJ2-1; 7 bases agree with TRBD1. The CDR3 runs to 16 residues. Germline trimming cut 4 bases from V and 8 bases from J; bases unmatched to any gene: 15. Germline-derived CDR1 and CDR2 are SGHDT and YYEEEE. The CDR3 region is CASSGGTGDFYHEQFF. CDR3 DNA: TGTGCCAGCAGCGGGGGAACAGGGGATTTTTATCATGAGCAGTTCTTC.

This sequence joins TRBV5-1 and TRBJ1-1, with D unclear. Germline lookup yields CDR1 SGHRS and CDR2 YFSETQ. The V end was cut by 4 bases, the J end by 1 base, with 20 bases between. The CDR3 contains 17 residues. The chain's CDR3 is CASSPPAGRLGNTEAFF. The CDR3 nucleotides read TGCGCCAGCAGCCCCCCCGCAGGTCGACTGGGGAACACTGAAGCTTTCTTT.

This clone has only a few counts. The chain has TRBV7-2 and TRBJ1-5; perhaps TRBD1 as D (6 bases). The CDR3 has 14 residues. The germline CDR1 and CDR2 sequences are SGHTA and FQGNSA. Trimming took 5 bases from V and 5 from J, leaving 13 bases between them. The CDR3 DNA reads TGTGCCAGCAGCCAACAGGGAGGGGATCAGCCCCAGCATTTT. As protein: CASSQQGGDQPQHF.

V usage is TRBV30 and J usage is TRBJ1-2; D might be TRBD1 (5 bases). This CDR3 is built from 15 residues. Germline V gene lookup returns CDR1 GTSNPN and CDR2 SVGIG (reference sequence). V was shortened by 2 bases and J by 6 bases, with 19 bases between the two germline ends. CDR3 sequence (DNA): TGTGCCTGGAGTCTCATTGACGGGGGATTCCATGGCTACACCTTC. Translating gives CAWSLIDGGFHGYTF.

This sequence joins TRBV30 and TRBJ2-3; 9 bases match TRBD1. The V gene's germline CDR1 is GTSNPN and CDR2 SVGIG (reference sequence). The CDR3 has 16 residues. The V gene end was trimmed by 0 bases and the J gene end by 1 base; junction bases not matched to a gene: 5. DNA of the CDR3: TGTGCCTGGAGTGTATTGGGGGACAGGGGCACAGATACGCAGTATTTT. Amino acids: CAWSVLGDRGTDTQYF.

CDR3 residues: CASSAQIYTEAFF. For the CDR3, the DNA is TGTGCCAGTAGTGCACAGATTTACACTGAAGCTTTCTTT. The V gene is TRBV19, the J gene TRBJ1-1; the D is unclear. Trimming pared 5 bases from V and 3 bases from J, leaving 10 bases between. Germline V gene sequence: CDR1 LNHDA, CDR2 SQIVND (reference sequence). This CDR3 is built from 13 residues. The complete variable domain, with remaining parts taken from reference TRBV19 and TRBJ1-1, reads DGGITQSPKYLFRKEGQNVTLSCEQNLNHDAMYWYRQDPGQGLRLIYYSQIVNDFQKGDIAEGYSVSREKKESFPLTVTSAQKNPTAFYLCASSAQIYTEAFFGQGTRLTVV.

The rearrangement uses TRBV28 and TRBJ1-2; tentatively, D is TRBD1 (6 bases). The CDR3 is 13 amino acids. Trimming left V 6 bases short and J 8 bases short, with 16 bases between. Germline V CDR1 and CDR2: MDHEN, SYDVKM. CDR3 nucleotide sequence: TGTGCCAGCAGGACGACAGGTGGGGCCGGCTACACCTTC. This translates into CASRTTGGAGYTF.

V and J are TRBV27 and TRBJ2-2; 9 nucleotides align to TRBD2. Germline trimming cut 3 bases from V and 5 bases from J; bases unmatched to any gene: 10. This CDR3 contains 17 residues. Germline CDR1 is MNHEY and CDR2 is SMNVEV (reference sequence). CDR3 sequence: CASSFTAGGPGTGELFF. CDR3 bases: TGTGCCAGCAGTTTTACTGCGGGAGGGCCGGGGACCGGGGAGCTGTTTTTT.

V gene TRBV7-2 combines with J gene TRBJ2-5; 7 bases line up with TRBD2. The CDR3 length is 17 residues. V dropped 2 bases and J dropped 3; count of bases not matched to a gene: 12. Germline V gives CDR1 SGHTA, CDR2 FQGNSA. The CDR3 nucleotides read TGTGCCAGCAGCTTATTCCGGGGGGAGGTTGGGGAAGAGACCCAGTACTTC. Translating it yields CASSLFRGEVGEETQYF.

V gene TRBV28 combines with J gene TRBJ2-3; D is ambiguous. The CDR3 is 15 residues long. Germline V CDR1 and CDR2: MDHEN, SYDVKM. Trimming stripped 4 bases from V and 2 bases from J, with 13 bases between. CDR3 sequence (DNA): TGTGCCAGCAGTTCCCCGCCGGGCAACACAGATACGCAGTATTTT. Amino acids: CASSSPPGNTDTQYF.

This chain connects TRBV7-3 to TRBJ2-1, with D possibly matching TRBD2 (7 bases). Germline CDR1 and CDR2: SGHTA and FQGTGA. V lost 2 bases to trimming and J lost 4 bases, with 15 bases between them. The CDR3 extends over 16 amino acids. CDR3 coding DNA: TGTGCCAGCAGCTTACGAGGCGGGGGCGCATACAATGAGCAGTTCTTC. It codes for CASSLRGGGAYNEQFF.

The CDR3 loop is CASSLQADYNSPLHF. The DNA of the CDR3 is TGCGCCAGCAGCTTGCAAGCGGACTATAATTCACCCCTCCACTTT. V and J are TRBV5-1 and TRBJ1-6; D is unclear. CDR3 length: 15 amino acids. CDR1 and CDR2 from the germline V gene are SGHRS and YFSETQ. V was trimmed by 1 base and J by 3 bases, leaving 8 bases between them.

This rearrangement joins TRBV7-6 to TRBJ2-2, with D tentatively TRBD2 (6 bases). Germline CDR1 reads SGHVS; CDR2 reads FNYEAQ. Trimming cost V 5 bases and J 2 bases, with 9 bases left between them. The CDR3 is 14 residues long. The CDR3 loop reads CASSGGLNTGELFF. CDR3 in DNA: TGTGCCAGCAGCGGGGGGTTAAACACCGGGGAGCTGTTTTTT. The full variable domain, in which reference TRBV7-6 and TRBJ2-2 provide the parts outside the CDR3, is GAGVSQSPRYKVTKRGQDVALRCDPISGHVSLYWYRQALGQGPEFLTYFNYEAQQDKSGLPNDRFSAERPEGSISTLTIQRTEQRDSAMYRCASSGGLNTGELFFGEGSRLTVL.

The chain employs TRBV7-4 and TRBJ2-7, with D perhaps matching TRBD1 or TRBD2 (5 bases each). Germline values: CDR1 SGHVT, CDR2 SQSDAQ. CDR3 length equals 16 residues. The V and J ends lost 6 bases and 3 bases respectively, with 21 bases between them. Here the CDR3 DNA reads TGTGCCAGCAGAGGCCCGGGTGGGACCGTACACTACGAGCAGTACTTC. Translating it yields CASRGPGGTVHYEQYF.

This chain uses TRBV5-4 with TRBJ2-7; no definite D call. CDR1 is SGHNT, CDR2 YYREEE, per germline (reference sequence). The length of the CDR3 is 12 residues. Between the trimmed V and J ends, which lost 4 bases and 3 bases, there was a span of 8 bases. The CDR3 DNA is TGTGCCAGCAGCCAATCCAGCTACGAGCAGTACTTC. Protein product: CASSQSSYEQYF.

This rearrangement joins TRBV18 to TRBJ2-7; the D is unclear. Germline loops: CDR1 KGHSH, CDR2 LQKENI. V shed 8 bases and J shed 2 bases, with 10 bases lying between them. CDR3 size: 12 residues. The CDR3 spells CASSYRPYEQYF. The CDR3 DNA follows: TGTGCCAGCAGCTACAGACCCTACGAGCAGTACTTC.

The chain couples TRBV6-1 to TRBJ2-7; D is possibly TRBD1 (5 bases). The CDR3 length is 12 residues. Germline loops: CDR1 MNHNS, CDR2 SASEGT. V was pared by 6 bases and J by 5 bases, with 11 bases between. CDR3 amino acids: CASSPRGHEQYF. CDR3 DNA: TGTGCCAGCAGCCCAAGGGGCCACGAGCAGTACTTC.